This T cell receptor (beta chain) was documented in a study of CD8 T cells in ankylosing spondylitis. The CDR3 spans 15 residues. From germline, CDR1 is DFQATT and CDR2 SNEGSKA (reference sequence). V was clipped by 0 bases and J by 0 bases; unmatched bases: 2. Regarding the study as a whole: Reportedly, significant enrichment of disease-linked clones occurred in matched ankylosing spondylitis synovial fluid. Those disease-linked clones were CD8+; they were also relatively rare in peripheral blood. What appeared characteristic of ankylosing spondylitis blood was a TCR beta motif of eight highly homologous variants.

The authors made TCR beta libraries by quantitative 5'-RACE with molecular barcodes. TCRdb used MiXCR to reprocess the 5' RACE reads, holding one entry per CDR3 protein. The sample has a few hundred thousand distinct CDR3 sequences; roughly 20% are singletons. This clonotype was counted between two and nine times. Its antigen is undetermined. The chain couples TRBV20-1 to TRBJ2-4; TRBD1 matches at 7 bases. The sequence came from a female donor with ankylosing spondylitis or in good health (not recorded which). The specimen was blood, either unsorted or a sorted T cell fraction (not recorded which). The CDR3 nucleotides read TGCAGTGCTAGAGATGGGACAGTAGCCAAAAACATTCAGTACTTC. Residues: CSARDGTVAKNIQYF.